This TCR beta chain stems from a study of T cell responses to AZD1222 COVID-19 vaccine. Broader study findings: Regions 160-218 and 743-854 dominated among vaccine-associated CD4 TCRs spanning spike. Repertoire samples came only from after the peak T cell response. Spike-specific TCR breadth rose after two AZD1222 doses, and depth rose as well.

Assay used: immunoSEQ multiplex PCR; TCRdb lists only in-frame clones, some missing. The sample gives about 97,000 clones, 70% to 90% of which show up once; about 2.5% is in the top ten. Of note for this clone: The antigen is not known.

CDR1 and CDR2 (germline): MNHEY, SVGAGI. The CDR3 sequence is 13 residues long. Trimming stripped 2 bases from V and 8 bases from J, with 12 bases between. The source material was peripheral blood, sampled on day 0 of AZD1222 vaccination. The chain combines TRBV6-5 with TRBJ1-1; a possible D gene is TRBD1 (5 bases). The receptor comes from an adult in good health. CDR3 protein: CASSYGQGTEAFF. The CDR3 DNA sequence: TGTGCCAGCAGTTACGGGCAGGGAACCGAAGCTTTCTTT.